Listed below are T cell receptor beta chains from one sample, sequenced in a study of blood T cell repertoires in COVID-19. Produced via immunoSEQ multiplex PCR; TCRdb's table is partial and in-frame only. Among 200,000 to 250,000 clones listed, roughly nine tenths were seen once. The sample comprised PBMCs or T cells enriched from blood (not recorded which). The receptors stem from a woman between 45 and 60 years old in a cohort exposed to, infected with or recovered from COVID-19 (not recorded which). Each CDR3 is given with its conserved first and last residue. D genes are given only for firm matches. Part of the rows lack a size; the others show once, few, many or a class for expanded clones.

clone size	V gene	J gene	D gene	CDR3 protein	CDR3 DNA
.	TRBV14	TRBJ1-1	TRBD1	CASSQERTGLTEAFF	TGTGCCAGCAGCCAAGAAAGGACAGGTCTTACTGAAGCTTTCTTT
.	TRBV7-3	TRBJ2-2	TRBD2	CASSLKAGANTGELFF	TGTGCCAGCAGCTTAAAAGCGGGGGCGAACACCGGGGAGCTGTTTTTT
once	TRBV18	TRBJ1-2	.	CASSPVGQTSFYGYTF	TGTGCCAGCTCACCAGTCGGACAGACAAGTTTCTATGGCTACACCTTC
once	TRBV2	TRBJ1-1	.	CASTRPGGAEAFF	TGTGCCAGCACCAGACCCGGAGGGGCTGAAGCTTTCTTT
.	TRBV5-1	TRBJ2-1	.	CASRLRLAYSEQFF	TGCGCCAGCAGGCTGCGCCTGGCCTACAGTGAGCAGTTCTTC
once	TRBV6-5	TRBJ1-6	TRBD1	CASSYSLRTGRPLHF	TGTGCCAGCAGTTACTCACTTCGGACAGGAAGGCCCCTCCACTTT
.	TRBV7-2	TRBJ1-2	.	CASSLAGDGGYGYTF	TGTGCCAGCAGCTTAGCCGGCGACGGAGGGTATGGCTACACCTTC
.	TRBV12-3/TRBV12-4	TRBJ2-1	TRBD2	CAIHLAGDNEQFF	TGTGCCATACACCTAGCGGGGGACAATGAGCAGTTCTTC
once	TRBV5-1	TRBJ2-3	.	CASSNGQSGTDTQYF	TGCGCCAGCAGCAACGGACAGAGCGGCACAGATACGCAGTATTTT
.	TRBV7-9	TRBJ1-4	TRBD1	CASSQTGAATNEKLFF	TGTGCCAGCAGCCAGACAGGGGCCGCAACTAATGAAAAACTGTTTTTT
.	TRBV6-5	TRBJ1-2	TRBD1	CASSPSGTGNYGYTF	TGTGCCAGCAGTCCTTCAGGGACAGGGAACTATGGCTACACCTTC
.	TRBV14	TRBJ1-1	TRBD1	CASSPGTGGNTEAFF	TGTGCCAGCAGCCCGGGGACAGGGGGAAACACTGAAGCTTTCTTT
.	TRBV25-1	TRBJ1-1	.	CASSVGGFNTEAFF	TGTGCCAGCAGTGTGGGAGGGTTCAACACTGAAGCTTTCTTT
.	TRBV7-2	TRBJ1-3	.	CASSQDSVNSGNTIYF	TGTGCCAGCAGCCAGGACAGCGTGAACTCTGGAAACACCATATATTTT
.	TRBV7-2	TRBJ2-5	.	CASSLGPGGGETQYF	TGTGCCAGCAGCTTAGGTCCGGGTGGTGGAGAGACCCAGTACTTC
.	TRBV7-8	TRBJ1-6	.	CASSSGLQGNSPLHF	TGTGCCAGTTCCTCGGGTCTGCAGGGTAATTCACCCCTCCACTTT
once	TRBV21-1	TRBJ2-5	.	CASSKVDSDSETQYF	TGTGCCAGCAGCAAAGTCGATAGCGACTCCGAGACCCAGTACTTC
.	TRBV6-2/TRBV6-3	TRBJ2-3	TRBD2	CASSLAGRVDTQYF	TGTGCCAGCAGTTTAGCGGGGAGGGTAGATACGCAGTATTTT
.	TRBV5-1	TRBJ1-1	TRBD1	CASSHGAGTGDTEAFF	TGCGCCAGCAGCCACGGGGCCGGGACAGGGGACACTGAAGCTTTCTTT
.	TRBV9	TRBJ1-6	TRBD1	CASSVEGQGPGSPLHF	TGTGCCAGCAGCGTAGAAGGACAGGGGCCTGGGTCACCCCTCCACTTT
.	TRBV3-1/TRBV3-2	TRBJ1-1	.	CASSQSGTEAFF	TGTGCCAGCAGCCAAAGCGGGACTGAAGCTTTCTTT
.	TRBV10-3	TRBJ1-2	TRBD1	CASHGTGVYGYTF	TGTGCCTCCCACGGGACAGGGGTATATGGCTACACCTTC